What follows describes a single TCR beta chain. Its antigen is not identified. The sample is drawn from a study of OX40 agonist ivuxolimab in advanced cancers. Study in general: Patients were dosed intravenously with ivuxolimab at 0.01 to 10 mg/kg every 2 weeks. General observations from the study: CD4+ and CD8+ T cells in blood underwent clonal expansion by week 6 at 0.1 to 3.0 mg/kg. Partial responders receiving 0.1-3.0 mg/kg showed among the lowest clonal expansion.

TCRdb's table, derived via immunoSEQ multiplex PCR, lists solely in-frame clones and lacks some. This sample has roughly 9,700 clones; more than 60% occur once, and the top ten carry roughly 31%. The CDR3 has 16 residues. Germline V gene sequence: CDR1 SGHTA, CDR2 FQGTGA. V was trimmed by 4 bases and J by 5 bases, leaving 20 bases between them. This receptor was obtained from an adult with an advanced solid tumor such as melanoma, head and neck, liver or kidney cancer. The chain has TRBV7-3 and TRBJ2-5; tentatively, D is TRBD2 (6 bases). The specimen was CD4+ or CD8+ T cells sorted from blood, collected in a trial of the OX40 agonist ivuxolimab. The CDR3 loop is CASSWGGVVRSETQYF. DNA of the CDR3: TGTGCCAGCAGCTGGGGCGGGGTCGTCCGTAGCGAGACCCAGTACTTC.